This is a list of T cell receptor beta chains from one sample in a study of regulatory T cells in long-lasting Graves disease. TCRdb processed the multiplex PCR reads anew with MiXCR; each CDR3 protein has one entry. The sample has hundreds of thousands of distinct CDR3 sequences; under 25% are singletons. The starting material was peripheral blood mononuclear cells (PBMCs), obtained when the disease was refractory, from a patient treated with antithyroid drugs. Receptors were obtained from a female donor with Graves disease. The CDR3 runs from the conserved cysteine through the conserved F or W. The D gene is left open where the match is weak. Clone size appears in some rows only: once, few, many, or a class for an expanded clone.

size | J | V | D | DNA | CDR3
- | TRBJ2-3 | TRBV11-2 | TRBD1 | TGTGCCAGCATCAAGACAGGGGGCGCAGATACGCAGTATTTT | CASIKTGGADTQYF
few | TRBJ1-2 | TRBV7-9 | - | TGTGCCAGCAGCCAGGACGGATCCTATGGCTACACCTTC | CASSQDGSYGYTF
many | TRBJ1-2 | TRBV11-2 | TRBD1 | TGTGCCAGCAGCTTTGGCGCAGGGGGACTCTATGGCTACACCTTC | CASSFGAGGLYGYTF
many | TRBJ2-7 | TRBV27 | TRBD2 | TGTGCCAGCAGTTCTAGCGGGAGAGCCTACGAGCAGTACTTC | CASSSSGRAYEQYF
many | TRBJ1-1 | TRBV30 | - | TGTGCCTGGAGTGTGTCGGGGACTGAAGCTTTCTTT | CAWSVSGTEAFF
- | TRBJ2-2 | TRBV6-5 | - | TGTGCCAGCAGTTACCAACCTAGGTCGGAATCCGACGGGGAGCTGTTTTTT | CASSYQPRSESDGELFF
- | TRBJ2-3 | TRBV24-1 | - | TGTGCCACCAGTGTATCGGCGGGCGCTAGCACAGATACGCAGTATTTT | CATSVSAGASTDTQYF
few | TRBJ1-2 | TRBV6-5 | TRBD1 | TGTGCCAGCAGTTACTCCCCAACAGGGGGTAACACCTTC | CASSYSPTGGNTF
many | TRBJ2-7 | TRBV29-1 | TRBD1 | TGCAGCATACGACAGGGTGTAATGGACGAGCAGTACTTC | CSIRQGVMDEQYF
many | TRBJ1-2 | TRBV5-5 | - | TGTGCCAGCAGCAGGGACGCTAATAACTATGGCTACACCTTC | CASSRDANNYGYTF
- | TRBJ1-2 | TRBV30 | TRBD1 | TGTGCCTGGAGCGGAAGCACAGGGGTTAACTATGGCTACACCTTC | CAWSGSTGVNYGYTF
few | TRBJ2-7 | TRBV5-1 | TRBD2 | TGCGCCAGCAGCGAACTAGCGTCCGAGCAGTACTTC | CASSELASEQYF
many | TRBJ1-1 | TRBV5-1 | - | TGTGCCAGCAGACGGGGTTCTGAAGCTTTCTTT | CASRRGSEAFF
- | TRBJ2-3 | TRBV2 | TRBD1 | TGTGCCAGCAGGGAGACAGGGGTATTGAGGCGGGCAGATACGCAGTATTTT | CASRETGVLRRADTQYF
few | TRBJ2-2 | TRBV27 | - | TGTGCCAGCAGTCCGCGTTTTTTGACCGGGGAGCTGTTTTTT | CASSPRFLTGELFF
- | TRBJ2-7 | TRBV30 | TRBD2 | TGTGCCTGGAGTGTCCGGGGACTAGCGGGACCTCTTTACTTC | CAWSVRGLAGPLYF
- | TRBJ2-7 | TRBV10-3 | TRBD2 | TGTGCCATCAGTGACCCTAAGACCCATTCTACAGCGGGATTGAACGAGCAGTACTTC | CAISDPKTHSTAGLNEQYF
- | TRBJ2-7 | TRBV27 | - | TGTGCCAGCAGCCTCGCGGCAGTTGACTACGAGCAGTACTTC | CASSLAAVDYEQYF
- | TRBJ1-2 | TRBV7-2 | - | TGTGCCAGCAGCTTCGGAAGCCTTTATGGCTACACCTTC | CASSFGSLYGYTF
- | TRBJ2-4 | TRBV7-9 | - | TGTGCCAGCAGCCTGGATGGGGAAACCAAAAACATTCAGTACTTC | CASSLDGETKNIQYF
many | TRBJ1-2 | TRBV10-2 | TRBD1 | TGCGCCAGCAGTACGGGACAGGCCACTAACTATGGCTACACCTTC | CASSTGQATNYGYTF
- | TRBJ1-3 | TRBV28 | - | TGTGCCAGCAGTTCTCTACAGTGGACCTCTGGAAACACCATATATTTT | CASSSLQWTSGNTIYF
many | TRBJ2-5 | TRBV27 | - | TGTGCCAGCAGTTTAGGAGGGGTTCGGGAGACCCAGTACTTC | CASSLGGVRETQYF
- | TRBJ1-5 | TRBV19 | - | TGTGCCAGTAGTATTACTCGACAGAATCAGCCCCAGCATTTT | CASSITRQNQPQHF
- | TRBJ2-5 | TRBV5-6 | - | TGTGCCAGCAGCTTGCCTTATACAGAGACCCAGTACTTC | CASSLPYTETQYF
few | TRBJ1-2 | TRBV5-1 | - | TGCGCCAGCACTGCCCCCGGGGTAGCTAACTATGGCTACACCTTC | CASTAPGVANYGYTF
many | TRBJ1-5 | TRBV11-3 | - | TGTGCCAGCCCGGGAGGGGACAATAGCAATCAGCCCCAGCATTTT | CASPGGDNSNQPQHF
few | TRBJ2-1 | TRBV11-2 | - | TGTGCCAGCAGCTTAGGGCCAGCGAGTCGTGAGCAGTTCTTC | CASSLGPASREQFF
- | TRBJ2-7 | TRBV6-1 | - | TGTGCCAGCAAGGCAGGGAATCACTACGAGCAGTACTTC | CASKAGNHYEQYF
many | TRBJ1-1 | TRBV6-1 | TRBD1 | TGTGCCAGCAGAAGGACAGGGAGAGACACTGAAGCTTTCTTT | CASRRTGRDTEAFF
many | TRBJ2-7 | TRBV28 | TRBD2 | TGTGCCAGCAGTTCAGCCTATGCTAGCGGGTTCTACGAGCAGTACTTC | CASSSAYASGFYEQYF